Following are 31 T cell receptor beta chains from one sample sequenced in a study of tissue T cells after allogeneic stem cell transplantation. Data came from immunoSEQ multiplex PCR; TCRdb stores just in-frame clones and leaves some out. The repertoire holds 15,000 to 20,000 clones, with around 70% as singletons. Sequencing used spleen. The origin of the receptors is a female BALB/c mouse in good health. Strain haplotype (MHC): H2-d.

With respect to this clone: Gene names are mouse gene names. The CDR3 end lies 1 residue beyond the end of the read and is filled in from the germline J gene. The chain links TRBV13-2 to TRBJ1-1, with 7 bases that match TRBD1. The CDR3 consists of 13 residues. V lost 1 base and J lost 4; bases outside the gene matches: 1. The germline gives CDR1 NNHNN, CDR2 SYGAGS (reference sequence). CDR3 DNA, as far as it was read: TGTGCCAGCGGTGATTCAGGGGGCACAGAAGTCTTC. Translation: CASGDSGGTEVF. The whole CDR3 protein reads CASGDSGGTEVFF.

Comments on this clone: The germline and genes are mouse ones. The read terminates 1 residue ahead of where the CDR3 ends, so the germline J gene completes it. This chain uses TRBV19 with TRBJ2-1; D uncertain. The CDR3 is 11 amino acids. Deletions cut 3 bases from V and 3 bases from J, with 1 base between. Germline V gene sequence: CDR1 FNHDT, CDR2 SITEND (reference sequence). This chain's CDR3 is CASSSYAEQFF. The part of the CDR3 DNA that was read is TGTGCCAGCAGTAGCTATGCTGAGCAGTTC.

As concerns this clone: Genes here carry mouse names. The CDR3 goes on 1 residue after the read ends, and that part is filled in from the germline J gene. V usage is TRBV4 and J usage is TRBJ1-1; a weak D match, TRBD1 (5 bases). Germline-derived CDR1 and CDR2 are LGHDT and YNNKQL (reference sequence). Trimming removed 4 bases from V and 3 bases from J, with 9 bases in between. There are 13 residues in the CDR3. The CDR3 DNA, read in part, is TGTGCCAGCAGCTGGGACGGCGACACAGAAGTCTTC. Translated, it gives CASSWDGDTEVF. The whole CDR3 reads CASSWDGDTEVFF. Supplemented by reference TRBV4 and TRBJ1-1, the full variable domain reads ETAVFQTPNYHVTQVGNEVSFNCKQTLGHDTMYWYKQDSKKLLKIMFSYNNKQLIVNETVPRRFSPQSSDKAHLNLRIKSVEPEDSAVYLCASSWDGDTEVFFGKGTRLTVV.

Comment on this clone: Any gene name here is a mouse gene name. The CDR3 extends 1 residue past the end of the read, so its final part is completed from the germline J gene. The chain employs TRBV29 and TRBJ1-3, with D perhaps TRBD1 (6 bases). V was shortened by 6 bases and J by 4 bases, with 13 bases between the two germline ends. Looked up from germline, CDR1 is MSHET and CDR2 is SYDVDS. The CDR3 is made up of 14 amino acids. CDR3 sequence: CASSHQGRGNTLYF. The sequenced CDR3 bases are TGTGCTAGCAGCCATCAGGGGAGAGGAAATACGCTCTAT. Looking up the rest from reference TRBV29 and TRBJ1-3 gives the full variable domain: DMKVTQMPRYLIKRMGENVLLECGQDMSHETMYWYRQDPGLGLQLIYISYDVDSNSEGDIPKGYRVSRKKREHFSLILDSAKTNQTSVYFCASSHQGRGNTLYFGEGSRLIVV.

A word on this clone: Gene and germline names: mouse. The read terminates 1 residue before the CDR3 end, so the remaining end is supplied by the germline J gene. J is TRBJ2-3 and V is TRBV4; 8 nucleotides align to TRBD2. Looked up from germline, CDR1 is LGHDT and CDR2 is YNNKQL (reference sequence). CDR3 length equals 16 residues. Trimming removed 6 bases from V and 0 bases from J; junction bases left unmatched: 8. CDR3 protein: CASRNRGGPSAETLYF. The sequenced part of the CDR3 DNA is TGTGCCAGCAGAAATCGGGGGGGCCCTAGTGCAGAAACGCTGTAT.

For this clone: Gene labels here are mouse ones. The sequence runs out 1 residue before the end of the CDR3; the remainder is reconstructed from the germline J gene. This sample also contains other DNA sequences that code for the same CDR3. J is TRBJ2-5 and V is TRBV3; 9 bases match TRBD1. Trimming took 4 bases from V and 6 from J; bases not matched to a gene: 5. CDR3 length: 14 residues. The germline gives CDR1 SNHLY, CDR2 FYNGKV (reference sequence). This chain's CDR3 is CASSSTGGWDTQYF. CDR3 bases read: TGTGCCAGCAGCTCCACAGGGGGCTGGGACACCCAGTAC.

The table lists this clone with a few counts. Gene names refer to mouse genes. The CDR3 end lies 1 residue beyond the end of the read and is filled in from the germline J gene. The chain recombines TRBV13-1 with TRBJ2-7, with D possibly TRBD1 on 5 matching bases. The CDR3 is made up of 14 amino acids. The V end was cut by 5 bases, the J end by 0 bases, with 12 bases between. Germline V gene lookup returns CDR1 NSHNY and CDR2 SYGAGN. The covered CDR3 bases are TGTGCCAGCAGCCCGACAGCCAACTCCTATGAACAGTAC. This codes for CASSPTANSYEQY. The CDR3 in full is CASSPTANSYEQYF.

Note on this clone: Gene names denote mouse genes. The read gets to within 1 residue of the CDR3 end, and the germline J gene fills in the rest. This chain joins TRBV2 and TRBJ2-3; D ambiguous. CDR3 length: 12 amino acids. Between the trimmed V and J ends, which lost 2 bases and 4 bases, there was a span of 4 bases. Germline loops: CDR1 LGHNA, CDR2 YSYQKL. The CDR3 sequence is CASSQRSETLYF. The CDR3 DNA, read in part, is TGTGCCAGCAGCCAACGTTCAGAAACGCTGTAT.

This clone was counted only a few times. Gene and germline names: mouse. Here the CDR3 reads CASSPGLGGYEQYF. The sequenced part of the CDR3 DNA is TGTGCCAGCAGCCCGGGACTGGGGGGATATGAACAGTAC. The chain links TRBV14 to TRBJ2-7, with 12 bases aligning to TRBD2. The read ends 1 residue shy of where the CDR3 ends; the end is completed using the germline J gene. CDR3 size: 14 residues. Germline V gene lookup returns CDR1 SGHDT and CDR2 FRDEAV. V was clipped by 5 bases and J by 4 bases; unmatched bases: 4.

A few counts support this clone. Mouse gene names and germline throughout. The sequenced fragment ends 1 residue before the CDR3 boundary, so the rest is inferred from the germline J gene. The chain combines TRBV13-1 with TRBJ2-7; D is ambiguous. CDR1 is NSHNY and CDR2 is SYGAGN in the germline V gene. V was pared by 3 bases and J by 0 bases, with 10 bases between. The CDR3 runs 14 residues. The part of the CDR3 DNA that was read is TGTGCCAGCAGTGCCCTTAGGAGCTCCTATGAACAGTAC. Residues: CASSALRSSYEQY. From start to end, the CDR3 is CASSALRSSYEQYF.

To note about this clone: Gene labels here are mouse ones. The read finishes 1 residue shy of the CDR3 end, and the germline J gene is used to complete it. V gene TRBV2 combines with J gene TRBJ1-4; tentative D call: TRBD1 (5 bases). V gave up 0 bases and J gave up 3 bases, with 8 bases separating them. Germline CDR1 LGHNA, CDR2 YSYQKL. This CDR3 region has 15 residues. The CDR3 bases that were read are TGTGCCAGCAGCCAAGAGCCAGGGCCCAACGAAAGATTATTT. This translates into CASSQEPGPNERLF. The entire CDR3 protein is CASSQEPGPNERLFF.

About this clone: Genes and germline are mouse. Read sequence stops 1 residue before the CDR3 end, and the germline J gene provides the missing end. This sequence joins TRBV13-1 and TRBJ1-4; tentative D call: TRBD1 (6 bases). Trimming removed 0 bases from V and 4 bases from J, with 10 bases in between. Germline assignment: CDR1 NSHNY and CDR2 SYGAGN. The CDR3 length is 15 residues. Incomplete CDR3 DNA: TGTGCCAGCAGTGATGCAGGGACAATCAACGAAAGATTATTT. Its translation is CASSDAGTINERLF. The whole CDR3 protein reads CASSDAGTINERLFF.

Turning to this clone: The genes are named according to mouse. The read ends 1 residue early relative to the CDR3; the germline J gene fills the gap. This chain connects TRBV19 to TRBJ1-5, with D perhaps TRBD1 (5 bases). CDR1 is FNHDT, CDR2 SITEND, per germline (reference sequence). CDR3 size: 16 residues. The V end was cut by 1 base, the J end by 1 base, with 12 bases between. The CDR3 bases that were read are TGTGCCAGCAGTATACGGGGGATTGGGAACAACCAGGCTCCGCTT. Encoded protein: CASSIRGIGNNQAPL. The complete CDR3 reads CASSIRGIGNNQAPLF.

On this clone: Mouse names are used for the genes. The read comes to an end 1 residue before the CDR3 does, leaving the germline J gene to fill in the end. The rearrangement uses TRBV1 and TRBJ2-2, with TRBD1 identical over 11 bases. This CDR3 comprises 16 residues. Trimming removed 3 bases from V and 2 bases from J; junction bases left unmatched: 2. Germline CDR1 reads NSQYPW; CDR2 reads LRSPGD (reference sequence). The sequenced part of the CDR3 DNA is TGCACCTGCAGTGCTGGGACAGGGGGTAACACCGGGCAGCTCTAC. Residues: CTCSAGTGGNTGQLY. Given in full, the CDR3 is CTCSAGTGGNTGQLYF.

For this clone: Gene names are mouse gene names. The CDR3 end lies 1 residue beyond the end of the read and is filled in from the germline J gene. The rearrangement uses TRBV13-1 and TRBJ2-5, with no clear D. The V gene's germline CDR1 is NSHNY and CDR2 SYGAGN. The length of the CDR3 is 14 residues. Trimming shortened V by 0 bases and J by 2 bases, and 7 bases separated the two germline ends. CDR3 bases read: TGTGCCAGCAGTGATGGGGGAGGCCAAGACACCCAGTAC. Its translation: CASSDGGGQDTQY. The CDR3 in its entirety is CASSDGGGQDTQYF.

Comment on this clone: The gene names here belong to mouse. The read comes to an end 1 residue before the CDR3 does, leaving the germline J gene to fill in the end. V and J are TRBV20 and TRBJ2-2; no clear D gene. Germline CDR1 GFQATS, CDR2 STVNSAI. The germline V and J ends were trimmed by 0 bases and 0 bases, with 5 bases remaining between them. The CDR3 covers 14 residues. The DNA read from the CDR3 is TGTGGTGCTAGGGAGAGGGCAAACACCGGGCAGCTCTAC. It yields the protein CGARERANTGQLY. The full CDR3 protein reads CGARERANTGQLYF.

Points on this clone: Mouse germline and gene names are used. Sequencing ends 1 residue short of the CDR3 end; the germline J gene provides the rest. The chain carries TRBV20 and TRBJ2-7; 10 bases match TRBD2. The length of the CDR3 is 14 residues. The V and J ends lost 1 base and 5 bases, in that order; junction bases with no gene match: 5. The germline V gene has CDR1 GFQATS and CDR2 STVNSAI. CDR3 in amino acids: CGARGWGGADEQYF. The DNA read from the CDR3 is TGTGGTGCTAGGGGCTGGGGGGGCGCGGATGAACAGTAC.

Details on this clone: Genes and germline come from the mouse. The read comes to an end 1 residue before the CDR3 does, leaving the germline J gene to fill in the end. The chain is built from TRBV2 and TRBJ1-6; 7 bases fit TRBD1. TRBJ1-6 is an ORF; its function is uncertain. The germline V gene has CDR1 LGHNA and CDR2 YSYQKL. The junction had 6 bases not matched to a gene; V was cut back by 3 bases and J by 4 bases. The CDR3 runs to 16 residues. Incomplete CDR3 DNA: TGTGCCAGCAGCCAGACAGGGAGAAGTTATAATTCGCCCCTCTAC. It is translated as CASSQTGRSYNSPLY. The CDR3 as a whole reads CASSQTGRSYNSPLYF.

The table lists this clone with a count of one. All gene names here are mouse names. The CDR3 extends 1 residue past the end of the read, so its final part is completed from the germline J gene. The rearrangement uses TRBV31 and TRBJ2-2; D not certain. Germline V CDR1 and CDR2: GKSSPN, SITVG. This CDR3 is 11 amino acids long. Trimming left V 5 bases short and J 0 bases short, with 1 base between. CDR3 DNA (partial): TGTGCCTGGGCAAACACCGGGCAGCTCTAC. Protein sequence: CAWANTGQLY. In full, the CDR3 reads CAWANTGQLYF.

Details on this clone: The genes and germline here are from mouse. The read halts 1 residue ahead of the CDR3 end, with the missing end drawn from the germline J gene. V usage is TRBV29 and J usage is TRBJ2-3, with TRBD1 matching 10 bases. The J segment lost 5 bases and the V segment lost 0 bases, leaving 2 bases of the junction unmatched. This CDR3 region has 15 residues. Per the germline V gene, CDR1 is MSHET and CDR2 is SYDVDS. The CDR3 bases that were read are TGTGCTAGCAGTTTATCTGGGACAGGGGTAGAAACGCTGTAT. This encodes CASSLSGTGVETLY. The whole CDR3 protein reads CASSLSGTGVETLYF.

Comments on this clone: Gene names refer to mouse genes. The read is 1 residue too short to cover the CDR3 end, so that end is filled in from the germline J gene. The rearrangement joins TRBV4 to TRBJ2-4; TRBD1 agrees at 10 bases. V dropped 5 bases and J dropped 2; count of bases not matched to a gene: 4. CDR1 is LGHDT and CDR2 is YNNKQL in the germline V gene (reference sequence). This CDR3 is built from 15 residues. The DNA read from the CDR3 is TGTGCCAGCAGCCAGACAGGGGGCCTTCAAAACACCTTGTAC. Amino acids: CASSQTGGLQNTLY. The entire CDR3 sequence reads CASSQTGGLQNTLYF.

As for this clone: The genes are named according to mouse. Sequencing ends 1 residue short of the CDR3 end; the germline J gene provides the rest. The rearrangement links TRBV19 to TRBJ1-2; D remains ambiguous. The germline V and J ends were trimmed by 2 bases and 0 bases, with 8 bases remaining between them. Germline-derived CDR1 and CDR2 are FNHDT and SITEND (reference sequence). The CDR3 covers 14 residues. Partial CDR3 DNA: TGTGCCAGCAGTATTTTCAATGCAAACTCCGACTACACC. It specifies CASSIFNANSDYT. The whole CDR3 is CASSIFNANSDYTF.

With respect to this clone: Each gene name is a mouse one. Read sequence stops 1 residue before the CDR3 end, and the germline J gene provides the missing end. The rearrangement links TRBV1 to TRBJ2-2, with D possibly TRBD1 on 6 matching bases. The V gene lost 0 bases and the J gene lost 4 bases, with 9 bases spanning the gap. The CDR3 contains 15 residues. Germline V gives CDR1 NSQYPW, CDR2 LRSPGD (reference sequence). The CDR3 here is CTCSADYRATGQLYF. The CDR3 bases that were read are TGCACCTGCAGTGCAGATTACAGGGCCACCGGGCAGCTCTAC.

As for this clone: Germline and genes: mouse. The read terminates 1 residue ahead of where the CDR3 ends, so the germline J gene completes it. The V gene is TRBV31, the J gene TRBJ2-7; the D is unclear. Trimming removed 4 bases from V and 4 bases from J, with 8 bases in between. Germline values: CDR1 GKSSPN, CDR2 SITVG. The CDR3 extends over 11 amino acids. The CDR3 sequence: CAWKVGYEQYF. Incomplete CDR3 DNA: TGTGCCTGGAAAGTGGGTTATGAACAGTAC.

Only a few counts were recorded for this clone. Gene names denote mouse genes. Read sequence stops 1 residue before the CDR3 end, and the germline J gene provides the missing end. The chain joins TRBV13-1 to TRBJ1-4; the D is unclear. Germline V gene sequence: CDR1 NSHNY, CDR2 SYGAGN. The ends were cut back, 0 bases at V and 2 bases at J, with 5 bases in the middle. The length of the CDR3 is 14 residues. The covered CDR3 bases are TGTGCCAGCAGTGATGCACAATCCAACGAAAGATTATTT. Protein sequence: CASSDAQSNERLF. Given in full, the CDR3 is CASSDAQSNERLFF.

Note on this clone: These gene names are mouse names. The CDR3 extends 1 residue past the end of the read, so its final part is completed from the germline J gene. J is TRBJ1-1 and V is TRBV5; TRBD1 agrees at 9 bases. The J segment lost 1 base and the V segment lost 2 bases, leaving 5 bases of the junction unmatched. CDR1 and CDR2 from the germline V gene are LGHNA and YNLKQL (reference sequence). The length of the CDR3 is 16 residues. CDR3 amino acids: CASSQTPGQGNTEVFF. The sequenced part of the CDR3 DNA is TGTGCCAGCAGCCAAACTCCGGGACAGGGGAACACAGAAGTCTTC.

In regard to this clone: The genes and germline here are from mouse. The CDR3 is cut off 1 residue early in the read; its end comes from the germline J gene. This rearrangement joins TRBV13-1 to TRBJ1-1; D gene uncertain. The CDR3 contains 14 residues. The V end lost 0 bases, the J end lost 0 bases, and 6 bases lay between the germline ends. CDR1 NSHNY and CDR2 SYGAGN come from the germline V gene. This CDR3 is CASSDASANTEVFF. CDR3 bases read: TGTGCCAGCAGTGATGCTTCTGCAAACACAGAAGTCTTC.

To note about this clone: Gene names refer to mouse genes. With the read ending 1 residue before the CDR3 end, the germline J gene is used to fill in that end. Distinct nucleotide sequences in the sample also encode this CDR3. The V and J genes are TRBV19 and TRBJ2-7, with 12 bases that match TRBD2. With V trimmed by 2 bases and J by 8 bases, 14 bases remained unmatched. Germline assignment: CDR1 FNHDT and CDR2 SITEND (reference sequence). There are 17 residues in the CDR3. The CDR3 region is CASSMGTGGPRGGQQYF. CDR3 bases read: TGTGCCAGCAGTATGGGGACTGGGGGGCCGCGCGGGGGTCAACAGTAC.

In regard to this clone: Germline and genes: mouse. The part of the CDR3 DNA that was read is TGTGCCAGCAGCCAAGATTTGGGGGCTCCCGGGCAGCTCTAC. It specifies CASSQDLGAPGQLY. The full CDR3 protein is CASSQDLGAPGQLYF. The chain links TRBV5 to TRBJ2-2, with D perhaps matching TRBD1 or TRBD2 (6 bases each). From the germline J gene comes the end of the CDR3, since the read stops 1 residue before it. This CDR3 comprises 15 residues. Trimming left V 0 bases short and J 6 bases short, with 11 bases between. Germline loops: CDR1 LGHNA, CDR2 YNLKQL (reference sequence).

Points on this clone: The listed genes are named as in mouse. From the germline J gene comes the end of the CDR3, since the read stops 1 residue before it. V is TRBV20 and J is TRBJ2-7; D is possibly TRBD1 or TRBD2 (6 bases each). This CDR3 contains 13 residues. CDR1 GFQATS and CDR2 STVNSAI come from the germline V gene. Deletions cut 0 bases from V and 3 bases from J, with 9 bases between. Incomplete CDR3 DNA: TGTGGTGCTAGGGAAGGGGGGAACTATGAACAGTAC. Translation: CGAREGGNYEQY. The full-length CDR3 reads as CGAREGGNYEQYF. Full variable domain (remainder filled in from reference TRBV20 and TRBJ2-7): GALVYQYPRRTICKSGTSMRMECQAVGFQATSVAWYRQSPQKTFELIALSTVNSAIKYEQNFTQEKFPISHPNLSFSSMTVLNAYLEDRGLYLCGAREGGNYEQYFGPGTRLTVL.

This clone was detected a few times. The listed genes are named as in mouse. From the germline J gene comes the end of the CDR3, since the read stops 1 residue before it. The chain is built from TRBV2 and TRBJ2-7; no clear D. V gave up 0 bases and J gave up 0 bases, with 12 bases separating them. The CDR3 has 16 amino acids. CDR1 is LGHNA, CDR2 YSYQKL, per germline. CDR3 in amino acids: CASSQDVWRSSYEQYF. The CDR3 DNA, read in part, is TGTGCCAGCAGCCAAGACGTCTGGAGGAGCTCCTATGAACAGTAC.